This note documents a single T cell receptor (beta chain) sequence. This entry belongs to a study of blood T cell repertoires in COVID-19. Overall study: Acute and convalescent COVID-19 samples came from the United States, Italy and Spain. Nucleic acid was either cDNA or gDNA, and it came from T cells, B-cell-depleted T cells, or PBMCs.

In the authors' workflow: Estimates of nucleated cell counts were drawn from the amplification of reference gene primers. Clones were sequenced by immunoSEQ multiplex PCR, and TCRdb holds only the in-frame ones, with some missing. From that table come the V and J calls and clone size; the DNA was used to work out D and trimming. Among approximately 220,000 clones listed, 65% to 90% were seen once. Germline V gene lookup returns CDR1 MNHEY and CDR2 SMNVEV (reference sequence). The CDR3 runs 14 residues. V was pared by 11 bases and J by 3 bases, with 7 bases of the junction left unmatched. Input material: peripheral blood. The chain carries TRBV27 and TRBJ2-1; 10 bases align to TRBD1. The receptor's source is a man in his fifties or sixties with acute or convalescent COVID-19. The CDR3 is CASRRDRGYNEQFF. CDR3 in DNA: TGTGCCTCTAGGCGGGACAGGGGCTACAATGAGCAGTTCTTC.